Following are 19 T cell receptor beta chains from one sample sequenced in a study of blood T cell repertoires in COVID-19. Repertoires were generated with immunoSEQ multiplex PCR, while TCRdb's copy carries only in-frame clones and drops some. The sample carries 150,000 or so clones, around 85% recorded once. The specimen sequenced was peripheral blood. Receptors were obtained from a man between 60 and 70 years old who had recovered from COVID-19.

DNA of the CDR3: TGTGCCACCAGCAGAGATCGGGGAAACACTGAAGCTTTCTTT. This sequence encodes CATSRDRGNTEAFF. The rearrangement links TRBV15 to TRBJ1-1; D is ambiguous. The germline gives CDR1 LNHNV, CDR2 YYDKDF (reference sequence). The CDR3 consists of 14 residues. V was trimmed by 0 bases and J by 2 bases, leaving 7 bases between them.

The CDR3 reads CASSRLPTNTEAFF. In DNA form, the CDR3 reads TGTGCCAGCTCTCGACTGCCCACGAACACTGAAGCTTTCTTT. This chain joins TRBV18 and TRBJ1-1; D gene uncertain. The CDR3 is 14 residues long. In germline, CDR1 is KGHSH, CDR2 LQKENI. V dropped 6 bases and J dropped 1 base, with 12 bases sitting between them.

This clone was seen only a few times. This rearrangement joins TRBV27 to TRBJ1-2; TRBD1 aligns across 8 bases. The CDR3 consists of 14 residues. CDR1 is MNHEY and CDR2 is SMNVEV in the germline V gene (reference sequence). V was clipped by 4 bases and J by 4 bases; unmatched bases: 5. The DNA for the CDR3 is TGTGCCAGCAGTTCCACAGGGGGATCCTATGGCTACACCTTC. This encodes CASSSTGGSYGYTF.

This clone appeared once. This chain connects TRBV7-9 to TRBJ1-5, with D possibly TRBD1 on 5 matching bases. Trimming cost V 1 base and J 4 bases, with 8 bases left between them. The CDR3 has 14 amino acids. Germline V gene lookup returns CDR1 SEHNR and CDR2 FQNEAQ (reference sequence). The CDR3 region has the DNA TGTGCCAGCAGCTTAGATTCAGGGAATCAGCCCCAGCATTTT. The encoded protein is CASSLDSGNQPQHF.

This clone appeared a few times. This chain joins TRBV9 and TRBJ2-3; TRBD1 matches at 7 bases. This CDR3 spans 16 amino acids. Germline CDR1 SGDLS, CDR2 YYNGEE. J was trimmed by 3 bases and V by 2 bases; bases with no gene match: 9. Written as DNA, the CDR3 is TGTGCCAGCAGCGTTTTGACAGGGACGGAGACAGATACGCAGTATTTT. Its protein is CASSVLTGTETDTQYF.

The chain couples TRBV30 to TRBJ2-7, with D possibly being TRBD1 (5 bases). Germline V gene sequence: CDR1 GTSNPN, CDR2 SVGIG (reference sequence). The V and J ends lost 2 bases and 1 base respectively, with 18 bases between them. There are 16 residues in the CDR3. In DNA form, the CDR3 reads TGTGCCTGGAGTCACGGAAAGACGACAGCGTCCTACGAGCAGTACTTC. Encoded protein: CAWSHGKTTASYEQYF.

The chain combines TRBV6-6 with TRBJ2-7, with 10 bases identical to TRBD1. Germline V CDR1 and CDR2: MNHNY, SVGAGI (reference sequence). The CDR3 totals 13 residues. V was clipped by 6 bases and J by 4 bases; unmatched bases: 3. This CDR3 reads CASRGQGPYEQYF. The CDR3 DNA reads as TGTGCCAGCAGGGGACAGGGGCCATACGAGCAGTACTTC.

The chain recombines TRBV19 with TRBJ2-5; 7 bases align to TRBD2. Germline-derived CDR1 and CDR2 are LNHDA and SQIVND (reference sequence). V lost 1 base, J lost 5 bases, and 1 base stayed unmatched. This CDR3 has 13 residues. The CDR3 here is CASSIVGGETQYF. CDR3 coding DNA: TGTGCCAGTAGTATAGTCGGGGGGGAGACCCAGTACTTC.

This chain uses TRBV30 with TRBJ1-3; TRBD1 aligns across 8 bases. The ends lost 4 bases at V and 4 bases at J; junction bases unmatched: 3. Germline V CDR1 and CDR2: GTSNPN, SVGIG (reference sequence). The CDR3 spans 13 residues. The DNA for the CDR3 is TGTGCCTGGACTACAGGGGGAGGAAACACCATATATTTT. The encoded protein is CAWTTGGGNTIYF. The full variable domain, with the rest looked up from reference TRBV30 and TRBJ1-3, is SQTIHQWPATLVQPVGSPLSLECTVEGTSNPNLYWYRQAAGRGLQLLFYSVGIGQISSEVPQNLSASRPQDRQFILSSKKLLLSDSGFYLCAWTTGGGNTIYFGEGSWLTVV.

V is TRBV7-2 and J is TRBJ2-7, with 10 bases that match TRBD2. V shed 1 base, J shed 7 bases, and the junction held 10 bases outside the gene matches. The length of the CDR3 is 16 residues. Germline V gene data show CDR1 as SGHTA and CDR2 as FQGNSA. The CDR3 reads CASSLGLAGSLREQYF. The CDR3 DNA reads TGTGCCAGCAGCTTAGGACTAGCGGGCTCTCTACGAGAGCAGTACTTC.

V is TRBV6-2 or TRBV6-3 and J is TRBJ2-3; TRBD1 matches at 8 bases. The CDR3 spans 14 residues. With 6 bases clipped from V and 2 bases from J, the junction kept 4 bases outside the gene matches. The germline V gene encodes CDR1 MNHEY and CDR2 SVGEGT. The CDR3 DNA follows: TGTGCCAGCAGCGACAGGGGATTCACAGATACGCAGTATTTT. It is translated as CASSDRGFTDTQYF.

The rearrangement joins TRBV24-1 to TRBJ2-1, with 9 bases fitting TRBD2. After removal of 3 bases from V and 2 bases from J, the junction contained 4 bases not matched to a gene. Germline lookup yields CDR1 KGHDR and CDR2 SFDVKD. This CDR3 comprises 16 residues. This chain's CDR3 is CATSDGSGGTYNEQFF. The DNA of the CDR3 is TGTGCCACCAGTGATGGTAGCGGGGGAACCTACAATGAGCAGTTCTTC.

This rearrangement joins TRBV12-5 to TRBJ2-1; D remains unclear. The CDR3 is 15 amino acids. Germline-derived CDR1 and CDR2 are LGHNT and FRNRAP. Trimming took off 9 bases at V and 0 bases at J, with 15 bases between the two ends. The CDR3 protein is CARPGGQRSYNEQFF. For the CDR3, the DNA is TGTGCTAGACCCGGCGGCCAACGCTCCTACAATGAGCAGTTCTTC.

DNA for the CDR3: TGCAGCGTAGCACAGGGGTACGGCACCGGGGAGCTGTTTTTT. It translates to CSVAQGYGTGELFF. The chain uses TRBV29-1 and TRBJ2-2, with 7 bases that match TRBD1. CDR3 size: 14 residues. Germline CDR1 reads SQVTM; CDR2 reads ANQGSEA. After removal of 6 bases from V and 4 bases from J, the junction contained 8 bases not matched to a gene.

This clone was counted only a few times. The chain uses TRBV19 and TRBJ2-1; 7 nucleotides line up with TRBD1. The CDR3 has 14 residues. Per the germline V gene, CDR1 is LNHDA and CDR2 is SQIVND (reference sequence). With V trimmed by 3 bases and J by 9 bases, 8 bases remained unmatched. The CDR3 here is CASSIFGTESEQFF. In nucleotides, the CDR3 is TGTGCCAGTAGTATTTTCGGGACAGAGTCTGAGCAGTTCTTC.

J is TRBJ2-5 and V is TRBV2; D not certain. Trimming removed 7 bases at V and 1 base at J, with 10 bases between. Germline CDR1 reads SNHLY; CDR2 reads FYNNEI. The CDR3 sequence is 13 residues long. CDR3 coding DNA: TGTGCCAGCAAATTTAACAGCCAAGAGACCCAGTACTTC. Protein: CASKFNSQETQYF.

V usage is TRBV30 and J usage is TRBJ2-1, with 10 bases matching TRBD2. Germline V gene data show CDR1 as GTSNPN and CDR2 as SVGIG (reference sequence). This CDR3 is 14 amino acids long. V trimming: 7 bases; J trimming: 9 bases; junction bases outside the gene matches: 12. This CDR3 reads CASTRASGGVEQFF. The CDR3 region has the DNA TGTGCCTCCACCCGGGCCAGCGGGGGGGTTGAGCAGTTCTTC.

This chain's CDR3 is CASSPGQANNQPQHF. Here the CDR3 DNA reads TGCGCCAGCAGCCCAGGACAGGCTAACAATCAGCCCCAGCATTTT. The J gene is TRBJ1-5, the V gene TRBV5-1, with 7 nucleotides matching TRBD1. The CDR3 spans 15 residues. V shed 4 bases and J 3 bases; nucleotides not matched to a gene: 7. CDR1 is SGHRS and CDR2 is YFSETQ in the germline V gene.

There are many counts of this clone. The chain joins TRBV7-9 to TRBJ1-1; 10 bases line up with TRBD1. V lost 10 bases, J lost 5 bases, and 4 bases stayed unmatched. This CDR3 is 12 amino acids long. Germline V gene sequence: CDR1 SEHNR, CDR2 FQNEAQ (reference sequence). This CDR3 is CAIRGQGTEAFF. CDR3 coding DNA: TGTGCCATACGGGGACAGGGGACTGAAGCTTTCTTT.